This T cell receptor (beta chain) originates from a study of cytomegalovirus exposure and HLA in healthy donors. Regarding the study as a whole: The study found most TCR sequences rare, yet found some public TCRs in many donors.

Points on this clone: The antigen remains unidentified.

Germline loops: CDR1 SGHRS, CDR2 YFSETQ. The trim removed 6 bases at V and 2 bases at J, leaving 7 bases unmatched. This CDR3 has 15 residues. Repertoires were generated with immunoSEQ multiplex PCR, while TCRdb's copy carries only in-frame clones and drops some. The sample contains fewer than 250,000 clones, approximately 87% of which appear only once. The sample comprised PBMCs. This receptor was obtained from a man between 18 and 29 years old in good health and CMV-seronegative. The V call is TRBV5-1, the J call TRBJ2-7, with TRBD2 identical over 11 bases. CDR3 nucleotides: TGCGCCAGCATAGAGGCTAGCGGGGGGCCCTACGAGCAGTACTTC. Its translation is CASIEASGGPYEQYF. The full variable domain, with the rest looked up from reference TRBV5-1 and TRBJ2-7, is KAGVTQTPRYLIKTRGQQVTLSCSPISGHRSVSWYQQTPGQGLQFLFEYFSETQRNKGNFPGRFSGRQFSNSRSEMNVSTLELGDSALYLCASIEASGGPYEQYFGPGTRLTVT.